The following is a T cell receptor beta chain sequence with its context. Per the original data handling: Amplification from reference gene primers served as the basis for estimated nucleated cell counts. Profiling relied on immunoSEQ multiplex PCR, and the TCRdb table lists in-frame clones only, not all of them. V, J and clone size are taken as reported in that table, and D and trimming were inferred from the DNA itself. In the table there are approximately 220,000 clones, around nine tenths of which are singletons. The sample belongs to a study of blood T cell repertoires in COVID-19. V lost 2 bases to trimming and J lost 5 bases, with 10 bases between them. From germline, CDR1 is SGDLS and CDR2 YYNGEE. CDR3 length equals 14 residues.

The sample was peripheral blood. The clonotype originates from a man aged 35 to 55 with acute or convalescent COVID-19. The V and J genes are TRBV9 and TRBJ1-4; D is perhaps TRBD1 (5 bases). DNA for the CDR3: TGTGCCAGCAGCGTTTCAGCAGGGAATGAAAAACTGTTTTTT. Translation: CASSVSAGNEKLFF.